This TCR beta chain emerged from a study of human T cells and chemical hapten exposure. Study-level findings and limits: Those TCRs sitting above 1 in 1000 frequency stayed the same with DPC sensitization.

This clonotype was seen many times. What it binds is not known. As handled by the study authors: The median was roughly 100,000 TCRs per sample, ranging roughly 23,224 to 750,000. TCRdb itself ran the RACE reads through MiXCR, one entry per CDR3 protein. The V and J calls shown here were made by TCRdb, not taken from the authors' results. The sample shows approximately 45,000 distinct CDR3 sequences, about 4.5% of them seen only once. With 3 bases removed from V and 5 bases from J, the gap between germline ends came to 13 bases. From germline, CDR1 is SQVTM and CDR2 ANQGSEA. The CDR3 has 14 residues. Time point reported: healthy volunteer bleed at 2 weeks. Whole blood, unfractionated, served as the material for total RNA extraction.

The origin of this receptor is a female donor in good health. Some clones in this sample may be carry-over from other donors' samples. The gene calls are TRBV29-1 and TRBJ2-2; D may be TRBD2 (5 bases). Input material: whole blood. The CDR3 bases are TGCAGCGTTGAGGAGGCTGTACGGACCGGGGAGCTGTTTTTT. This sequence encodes CSVEEAVRTGELFF.